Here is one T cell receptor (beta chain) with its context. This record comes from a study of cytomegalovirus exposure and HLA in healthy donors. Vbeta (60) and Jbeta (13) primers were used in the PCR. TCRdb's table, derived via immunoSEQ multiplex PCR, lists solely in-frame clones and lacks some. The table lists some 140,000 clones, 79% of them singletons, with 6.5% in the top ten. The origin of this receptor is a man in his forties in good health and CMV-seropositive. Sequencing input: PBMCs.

This chain's CDR3 is CASSLARSTEAFF. Here the CDR3 DNA reads TGTGCCAGCAGCTTAGCCCGCAGTACTGAAGCTTTCTTT. V gene TRBV11-2 combines with J gene TRBJ1-1, with D hard to call. This CDR3 comprises 13 residues. Germline values: CDR1 SGHAT, CDR2 FQNNGV. V shed 1 base and J shed 5 bases, with 8 bases lying between them.